These 27 T cell receptor beta chains originate from one sample sequenced in a study of control samples from healthy donors and cancer patients. Using immunoSEQ multiplex PCR, the repertoire was profiled, and TCRdb retains in-frame clones only, with some absent. The table shows about 170,000 clones, with 93% occurring only once. Sequencing used blood. These receptors came from a woman aged 55-70 years in good health.

This chain links TRBV11-2 with TRBJ2-3, with a possible D match to TRBD2 (7 bases). The germline gives CDR1 SGHAT, CDR2 FQNNGV. V was cut by 5 bases and J by 3 bases, with 18 bases left in between. The CDR3 runs to 16 residues. Here the CDR3 reads CASSPIPGGLTDTQYF. In DNA, the CDR3 is TGTGCCAGCAGCCCAATCCCCGGGGGGCTGACAGATACGCAGTATTTT. Supplemented by reference TRBV11-2 and TRBJ2-3, the full variable domain reads EAGVAQSPRYKIIEKRQSVAFWCNPISGHATLYWYQQILGQGPKLLIQFQNNGVVDDSQLPKDRFSAERLKGVDSTLKIQPAKLEDSAVYLCASSPIPGGLTDTQYFGPGTRLTVL.

The V call is TRBV7-2, the J call TRBJ2-7; D is perhaps TRBD1 (6 bases). V was trimmed by 4 bases and J by 4 bases, leaving 11 bases between them. The CDR3 has 13 residues. Germline CDR1 reads SGHTA; CDR2 reads FQGNSA. As DNA, the CDR3 is TGTGCCAGCAGCTGGGGACAAGGTTACGAGCAGTACTTC. It encodes CASSWGQGYEQYF.

The chain uses TRBV4-3 and TRBJ2-7; D is perhaps TRBD1 or TRBD2 (5 bases each). The CDR3 extends over 16 amino acids. Germline-derived CDR1 and CDR2 are LGHNA and YSLEER. V lost 0 bases and J 3 bases, leaving 15 bases between the germline ends. The CDR3 DNA sequence: TGCGCCAGCAGCCAAGAGATTGGGGGTTCACACTACGAGCAGTACTTC. Amino acid sequence: CASSQEIGGSHYEQYF.

The V and J genes are TRBV4-2 and TRBJ1-4; the match to TRBD1 covers 10 bases. CDR1 is LGHNA and CDR2 is YNFKEQ in the germline V gene. This CDR3 spans 14 amino acids. V shed 5 bases, J shed 5 bases, and the junction held 2 bases outside the gene matches. The DNA for the CDR3 is TGTGCCAGCAGCAAGGGACAGGGGAATGAAAAACTGTTTTTT. Amino acid sequence: CASSKGQGNEKLFF.

V and J are TRBV21-1 and TRBJ1-1. TRBV21-1 is a pseudogene locus. The CDR3 sequence is 16 residues long. The CDR3 here is CASSKSRGGQNTEAFF. In DNA form, the CDR3 reads TGTGCCAGCAGCAAAAGCAGGGGAGGACAGAACACTGAAGCTTTCTTT.

The chain carries TRBV5-4 and TRBJ2-3, with 10 bases aligning to TRBD2. The CDR3 runs to 14 residues. The germline V gene has CDR1 SGHNT and CDR2 YYREEE (reference sequence). The V segment lost 2 bases and the J segment 3 bases; nucleotides outside the gene matches: 0. The DNA of the CDR3 is TGTGCCAGCAGCTTAGCGGGGGGGACAGATACGCAGTATTTT. The encoded protein is CASSLAGGTDTQYF.

This clone was detected a few times. The chain links TRBV5-1 to TRBJ2-1, with D possibly TRBD1 on 5 matching bases. Germline V lookup: CDR1 SGHRS, CDR2 YFSETQ. This CDR3 is 12 amino acids long. Trimming left V 1 base short and J 8 bases short, with 7 bases between. The CDR3 here is CASSLYRYEQFF. CDR3 coding DNA: TGCGCCAGCAGCTTGTACAGGTATGAGCAGTTCTTC. Drawing the rest from reference TRBV5-1 and TRBJ2-1, the complete variable domain is KAGVTQTPRYLIKTRGQQVTLSCSPISGHRSVSWYQQTPGQGLQFLFEYFSETQRNKGNFPGRFSGRQFSNSRSEMNVSTLELGDSALYLCASSLYRYEQFFGPGTRLTVL.

The rearrangement joins TRBV5-4 to TRBJ2-2, with 8 bases lining up with TRBD2. Germline V gives CDR1 SGHNT, CDR2 YYREEE (reference sequence). CDR3 size: 15 residues. J lost 6 bases, V lost 1 base, and 5 bases had no gene match. CDR3 in amino acids: CASSLPGGPSGELFF. The CDR3 DNA is TGTGCCAGCAGCTTGCCGGGGGGGCCTTCCGGGGAGCTGTTTTTT.

This clone appeared a single time. The genes are TRBV9 and TRBJ1-3; the D is unclear. CDR3 length: 16 amino acids. From germline, CDR1 is SGDLS and CDR2 YYNGEE. Trimming pared 3 bases from V and 0 bases from J, leaving 13 bases between. The CDR3 is CASSASGRFSGNTIYF. The CDR3 coding sequence is TGTGCCAGCAGCGCCAGTGGCCGATTCTCTGGAAACACCATATATTTT.

V is TRBV2 and J is TRBJ1-5, with a possible D match to TRBD1 (5 bases). Germline CDR1 SNHLY, CDR2 FYNNEI. Trimming removed 5 bases from V and 6 bases from J, with 11 bases in between. This CDR3 has 13 amino acids. The CDR3 DNA sequence: TGTGCCAGCAGTCGGGGCCCAGGTCAGCCCCAGCATTTT. It specifies CASSRGPGQPQHF.

CDR3 DNA sequence: TGTGCCAGCAGCTACACAGACTATGGCTACACCTTC. This codes for CASSYTDYGYTF. This chain uses TRBV6-5 with TRBJ1-2; D is unresolved. Deletions cut 6 bases from V and 3 bases from J, with 8 bases between. The germline CDR1 and CDR2 sequences are MNHEY and SVGAGI. This CDR3 has 12 amino acids.

The rearrangement links TRBV2 to TRBJ1-2; the match to TRBD1 covers 8 bases. V dropped 7 bases and J dropped 5; count of bases not matched to a gene: 9. Germline V CDR1 and CDR2: SNHLY, FYNNEI. The CDR3 runs 14 residues. DNA for the CDR3: TGTGCCAGCACTCACGGACAGGGAGGGTATGGCTACACCTTC. Translated: CASTHGQGGYGYTF. The entire variable domain, with the rest obtained from reference TRBV2 and TRBJ1-2, is as follows: EPEVTQTPSHQVTQMGQEVILRCVPISNHLYFYWYRQILGQKVEFLVSFYNNEISEKSEIFDDQFSVERPDGSNFTLKIRSTKLEDSAMYFCASTHGQGGYGYTFGSGTRLTVV.

This clone appeared once. The chain combines TRBV19 with TRBJ1-1, with a weak D call TRBD1 (5 bases). The V gene's germline CDR1 is LNHDA and CDR2 SQIVND (reference sequence). The length of the CDR3 is 17 residues. V was trimmed by 1 base and J by 4 bases, leaving 19 bases between them. The chain's CDR3 is CASSIVGSRGMRTEAFF. CDR3 in DNA: TGTGCCAGTAGTATAGTGGGGTCACGGGGGATGCGCACTGAAGCTTTCTTT.

The chain links TRBV4-2 to TRBJ2-5; 13 bases are a match to TRBD2. Per germline, CDR1 LGHNA and CDR2 YNFKEQ. The ends lost 4 bases at V and 5 bases at J; junction bases unmatched: 4. The CDR3 extends over 15 amino acids. The chain's CDR3 is CASSPGLAGDETQYF. CDR3 DNA: TGTGCCAGCAGCCCAGGACTAGCGGGGGATGAGACCCAGTACTTC.

Only one count was recorded for this clone. This chain joins TRBV12-5 and TRBJ1-1; D not resolved. Per germline, CDR1 LGHNT and CDR2 FRNRAP. Trimming removed 1 base at V and 6 bases at J, with 6 bases between. The CDR3 contains 12 residues. The CDR3: CASGLGRAEAFF. The CDR3 region has the DNA TGTGCTAGTGGTTTGGGTCGGGCTGAAGCTTTCTTT.

The V call is TRBV18, the J call TRBJ1-6; D is unclear. CDR1 and CDR2 from the germline V gene are KGHSH and LQKENI. The CDR3 spans 14 residues. With 8 bases removed from V and 7 bases from J, the gap between germline ends came to 15 bases. The CDR3 reads CASTSDPTNSPLHF. DNA of the CDR3: TGTGCCAGCACAAGTGACCCAACAAATTCACCCCTCCACTTT. Full variable domain (missing parts from reference TRBV18 and TRBJ1-6): NAGVMQNPRHLVRRRGQEARLRCSPMKGHSHVYWYRQLPEEGLKFMVYLQKENIIDESGMPKERFSAEFPKEGPSILRIQQVVRGDSAAYFCASTSDPTNSPLHFGNGTRLTVT.

This chain links TRBV19 with TRBJ1-1, with D uncertain. Germline loops: CDR1 LNHDA, CDR2 SQIVND (reference sequence). The CDR3 has 11 residues. V lost 7 bases, J lost 1 base, and 4 bases lay in between. CDR3: CASIANTEAFF. CDR3 coding DNA: TGTGCCAGTATAGCGAACACTGAAGCTTTCTTT.

The chain uses TRBV20-1 and TRBJ2-7, with D unclear. V was shortened by 3 bases and J by 4 bases, with 16 bases between the two germline ends. The CDR3 runs to 14 residues. Germline loops: CDR1 DFQATT, CDR2 SNEGSKA (reference sequence). This CDR3 is CSASVAGESYEQYF. DNA of the CDR3: TGCAGTGCTAGTGTCGCTGGGGAATCATACGAGCAGTACTTC.

This sequence joins TRBV18 and TRBJ2-2; no clear D. CDR1 KGHSH and CDR2 LQKENI come from the germline V gene. The length of the CDR3 is 12 residues. Trimming took off 2 bases at V and 9 bases at J, with 7 bases between the two ends. CDR3 residues: CASSPGSWELFF. CDR3 nucleotide sequence: TGTGCCAGCTCACCAGGTAGCTGGGAGCTGTTTTTT.

As DNA, the CDR3 is TGCGCCAGCACGGTTGGGTGCTCTGGAAACACCATATATTTT. It is translated as CASTVGCSGNTIYF. The rearrangement uses TRBV23-1 and TRBJ1-3; D not resolved. TRBV23-1 is sorted into the ORF group, with uncertain function. The length of the CDR3 is 14 residues. V lost 7 bases to trimming and J lost 0 bases, with 10 bases between them.

The CDR3 reads CASSLAGGLSGTEAFF. CDR3 bases: TGTGCCAGCAGCTTAGCTGGTGGGCTTAGCGGCACTGAAGCTTTCTTT. The genes are TRBV7-6 and TRBJ1-1; D call uncertain. Deletions cut 0 bases from V and 4 bases from J, with 15 bases between. The germline gives CDR1 SGHVS, CDR2 FNYEAQ. The CDR3 runs 16 residues.

The DNA for the CDR3 is TGTGCCTGGAGTGTCGCGGACAGGGCGGACGGCTACACCTTC. It yields the protein CAWSVADRADGYTF. The chain carries TRBV30 and TRBJ1-2; TRBD1 aligns across 8 bases. J was trimmed by 8 bases and V by 0 bases; bases with no gene match: 8. CDR1 and CDR2 from the germline V gene are GTSNPN and SVGIG (reference sequence). The CDR3 is made up of 14 amino acids.

V is TRBV6-1 and J is TRBJ1-2; D might be TRBD1 (6 bases). V shed 1 base and J shed 5 bases, with 17 bases lying between them. Germline V gene lookup returns CDR1 MNHNS and CDR2 SASEGT. The CDR3 covers 16 residues. CDR3 region: CASSEERVGARYGYTF. The CDR3 DNA sequence: TGTGCCAGCAGTGAAGAGAGGGTGGGGGCTCGGTATGGCTACACCTTC.

The CDR3 DNA reads TGCGCCAGCGGCCTGGCACAGGGGATGAACACTGAAGCTTTCTTT. Amino acids: CASGLAQGMNTEAFF. The rearrangement uses TRBV5-1 and TRBJ1-1, with TRBD1 identical over 7 bases. The germline V gene encodes CDR1 SGHRS and CDR2 YFSETQ. This CDR3 comprises 15 residues. The V and J ends lost 7 bases and 0 bases, in that order; junction bases with no gene match: 9.

The chain links TRBV7-9 to TRBJ1-2; D may be TRBD1 (6 bases). The CDR3 has 14 amino acids. CDR1 is SEHNR and CDR2 is FQNEAQ in the germline V gene (reference sequence). The ends were cut back, 1 base at V and 4 bases at J, with 10 bases in the middle. DNA of the CDR3: TGTGCCAGCAGCTTAGGAGGGGGAGCCTATGGCTACACCTTC. It is translated as CASSLGGGAYGYTF.

V usage is TRBV30 and J usage is TRBJ1-5, with unresolved D. CDR1 and CDR2 from the germline V gene are GTSNPN and SVGIG (reference sequence). Trimming stripped 2 bases from V and 5 bases from J, with 10 bases between. The CDR3 totals 13 residues. The CDR3 spells CAWSKVGDQPQHF. The CDR3 region has the DNA TGTGCCTGGAGTAAAGTGGGCGATCAGCCCCAGCATTTT.

This chain joins TRBV21-1 and TRBJ1-2. TRBV21-1 is designated a pseudogene. This CDR3 is 16 amino acids long. As DNA, the CDR3 is TGTGCCAGCAGCGAATGGGGGGAAACAGATAGAGAAGGCTACACCTTC. This sequence encodes CASSEWGETDREGYTF.